The clone carrying this T cell receptor (beta chain) was observed many times. A single record per CDR3 protein comes from TCRdb applying MiXCR to the PCR reads. The table records about 18,000 distinct CDR3 sequences, about 40% of them present only once. The CDR3 sequence is 13 residues long. V was pared by 3 bases and J by 2 bases, with 8 bases between. Looked up from germline, CDR1 is MDHEN and CDR2 is SYDVKM. These data come from a study of tumor-infiltrating lymphocytes in oesophageal squamous cell carcinoma. The source is a female donor with esophageal squamous cell carcinoma. Sequencing input: blood. This rearrangement joins TRBV28 to TRBJ2-7; D could derive from TRBD1 or TRBD2 (6 bases each). Written as DNA, the CDR3 is TGTGCCAGCAGTTTCGGGGGCCCCTACGAGCAGTACTTC. Protein product: CASSFGGPYEQYF.